One TCR beta chain is described in this entry. These data come from a study of cytomegalovirus exposure and HLA in healthy donors. PCR was performed using 60 Vbeta and 13 Jbeta primers. Some clones are missing from TCRdb's copy, which holds only in-frame ones; the method was immunoSEQ multiplex PCR. The repertoire holds 150,000 to 200,000 clones, with 75% to 85% as singletons. After removal of 2 bases from V and 8 bases from J, the junction contained 8 bases not matched to a gene. The CDR3 loop spans 15 amino acids. Germline V gene lookup returns CDR1 MNHEY and CDR2 SVGAGI. Sequencing used PBMCs. The source is a woman younger than 35 in good health and CMV-seronegative. The chain employs TRBV6-5 and TRBJ2-1, with TRBD2 matching 8 bases. This chain's CDR3 is CASSYPGGEGDEQFF. The CDR3 nucleotides are TGTGCCAGCAGTTACCCGGGGGGGGAAGGCGATGAGCAGTTCTTC.